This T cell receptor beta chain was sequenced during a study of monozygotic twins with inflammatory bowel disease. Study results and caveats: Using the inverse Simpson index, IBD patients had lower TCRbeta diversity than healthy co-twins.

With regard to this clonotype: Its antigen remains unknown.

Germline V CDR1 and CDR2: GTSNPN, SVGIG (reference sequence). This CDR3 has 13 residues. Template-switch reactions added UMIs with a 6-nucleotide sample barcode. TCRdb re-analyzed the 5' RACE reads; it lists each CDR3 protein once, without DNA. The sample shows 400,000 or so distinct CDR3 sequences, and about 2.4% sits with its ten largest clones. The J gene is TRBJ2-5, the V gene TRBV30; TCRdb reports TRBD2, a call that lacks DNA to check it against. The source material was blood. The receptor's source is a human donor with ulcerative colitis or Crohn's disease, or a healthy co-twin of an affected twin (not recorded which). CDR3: CAWAGGGTETQYF.